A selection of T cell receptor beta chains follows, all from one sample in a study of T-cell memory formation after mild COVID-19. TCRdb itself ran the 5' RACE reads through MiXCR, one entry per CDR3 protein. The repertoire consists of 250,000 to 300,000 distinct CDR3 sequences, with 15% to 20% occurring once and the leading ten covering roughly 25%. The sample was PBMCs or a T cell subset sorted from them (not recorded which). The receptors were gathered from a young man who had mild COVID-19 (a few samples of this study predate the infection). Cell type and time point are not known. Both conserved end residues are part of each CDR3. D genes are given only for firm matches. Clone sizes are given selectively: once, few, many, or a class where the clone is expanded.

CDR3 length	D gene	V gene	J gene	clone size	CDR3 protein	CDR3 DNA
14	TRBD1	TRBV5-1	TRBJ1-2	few	CASMFGTGGDGYTF	TGCGCCAGCATGTTCGGGACAGGGGGCGATGGCTACACCTTC
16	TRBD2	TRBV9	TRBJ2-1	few	CASSVRRAGGYNEQFF	TGTGCCAGCAGCGTCAGGAGGGCGGGGGGCTACAATGAGCAGTTCTTC
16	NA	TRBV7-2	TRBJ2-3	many	CASSQGFITPGDTQYF	TGTGCCAGCAGCCAGGGTTTCATAACTCCGGGGGATACGCAGTATTTT
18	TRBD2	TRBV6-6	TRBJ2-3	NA	CASSPALGLAGPGDTQYF	TGTGCCAGCAGCCCTGCATTAGGGCTAGCGGGGCCCGGGGATACGCAGTATTTT
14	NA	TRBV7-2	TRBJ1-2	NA	CASSLESRPYGYTF	TGTGCCAGCAGCTTAGAGTCGCGGCCTTATGGCTACACCTTC
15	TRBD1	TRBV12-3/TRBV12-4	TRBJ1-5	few	CASNYGDRGNQPQHF	TGTGCCAGCAATTACGGAGACAGGGGGAATCAGCCCCAGCATTTT
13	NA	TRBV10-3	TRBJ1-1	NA	CAINPTGNTEAFF	TGTGCCATCAACCCCACGGGTAACACTGAAGCTTTCTTT
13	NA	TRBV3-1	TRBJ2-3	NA	CASSQFGTDTQYF	TGTGCCAGCAGCCAGTTCGGGACAGATACGCAGTATTTT
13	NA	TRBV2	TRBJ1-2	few	CASSEGGLGGYTF	TGTGCCAGCAGTGAAGGAGGGTTAGGAGGCTACACCTTC
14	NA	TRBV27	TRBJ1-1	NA	CAIDPRGRGTEAFF	TGTGCCATCGACCCCCGGGGGAGAGGGACTGAAGCTTTCTTT
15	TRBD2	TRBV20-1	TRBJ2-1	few	CSARRVAGGYNEQFF	TGCAGTGCTAGACGGGTAGCGGGGGGTTACAATGAGCAGTTCTTC
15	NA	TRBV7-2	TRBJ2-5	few	CASSRTGPAGETQYF	TGTGCCAGCAGCAGAACGGGCCCGGCGGGGGAGACCCAGTACTTC
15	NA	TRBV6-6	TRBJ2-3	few	CASSYGGLITDTQYF	TGTGCCAGCAGTTACGGGGGGTTGATAACAGATACGCAGTATTTT
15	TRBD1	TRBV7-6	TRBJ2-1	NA	CASSSGQGAANEQFF	TGTGCCAGCAGCTCTGGGCAGGGGGCCGCGAATGAGCAGTTCTTC
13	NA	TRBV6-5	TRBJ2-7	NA	CASSYSFLNEQYF	TGTGCCAGCAGTTACTCGTTTCTGAACGAGCAGTACTTC
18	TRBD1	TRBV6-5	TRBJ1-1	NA	CASSQYPGTGGWNTEAFF	TGTGCCAGCAGTCAATATCCCGGGACAGGGGGCTGGAACACTGAAGCTTTCTTT
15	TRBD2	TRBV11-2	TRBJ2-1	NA	CASSRSGGYYNEQFF	TGTGCCAGCAGCCGCAGCGGGGGTTACTACAATGAGCAGTTCTTC
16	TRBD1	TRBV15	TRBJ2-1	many	CATSTVQGAIYNEQFF	TGTGCCACCTCCACGGTACAGGGGGCGATCTACAATGAGCAGTTCTTC
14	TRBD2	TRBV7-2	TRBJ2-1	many	CASRSSGGAHEQFF	TGTGCCAGCAGAAGTAGCGGGGGGGCCCATGAGCAGTTCTTC
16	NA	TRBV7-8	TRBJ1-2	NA	CASSLGGGGGKDGYTF	TGTGCCAGCAGCTTAGGAGGGGGGGGAGGAAAGGATGGCTACACCTTC
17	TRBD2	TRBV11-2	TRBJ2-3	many	CASSPVQAGGSTDTQYF	TGTGCCAGCAGCCCCGTGCAAGCGGGGGGGAGCACAGATACGCAGTATTTT
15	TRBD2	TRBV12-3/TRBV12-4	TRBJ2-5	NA	CASSLSGELQETQYF	TGTGCCAGCAGTTTGAGCGGGGAACTCCAAGAGACCCAGTACTTC
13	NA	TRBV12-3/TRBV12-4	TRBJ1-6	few	CASSFLMGSPLHF	TGTGCCAGCAGTTTCCTAATGGGGTCACCCCTCCACTTT
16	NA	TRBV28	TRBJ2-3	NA	CASSPPGGGPTDTQYF	TGTGCCAGCAGTCCCCCAGGGGGAGGGCCCACAGATACGCAGTATTTT
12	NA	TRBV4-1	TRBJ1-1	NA	CASSLPYTEAFF	TGCGCCAGCAGCCTGCCCTACACTGAAGCTTTCTTT
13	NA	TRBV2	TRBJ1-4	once	CASSDKTNEKLFF	TGTGCCAGCAGTGACAAAACTAATGAAAAACTGTTTTTT
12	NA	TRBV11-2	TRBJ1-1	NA	CASSPDSYEAFF	TGTGCCAGCAGCCCAGACAGCTATGAAGCTTTCTTT
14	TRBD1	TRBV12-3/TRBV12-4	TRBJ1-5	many	CASSYRGSNQPQHF	TGTGCCAGCAGTTACAGGGGAAGCAATCAGCCCCAGCATTTT
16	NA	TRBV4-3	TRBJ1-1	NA	CASSQSVRGGVSEAFF	TGCGCCAGCAGCCAATCCGTACGCGGGGGAGTCTCTGAAGCTTTCTTT
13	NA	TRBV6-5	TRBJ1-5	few	CASGQYSNQPQHF	TGTGCCAGCGGGCAGTATAGCAATCAGCCCCAGCATTTT
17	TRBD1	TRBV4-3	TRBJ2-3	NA	CASSQAPPGQGTDTQYF	TGCGCCAGCAGCCAAGCGCCTCCGGGACAGGGCACAGATACGCAGTATTTT
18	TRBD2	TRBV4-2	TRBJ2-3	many	CASSQRALLAGSTDTQYF	TGTGCCAGCAGCCAACGGGCCTTACTAGCGGGGAGCACAGATACGCAGTATTTT
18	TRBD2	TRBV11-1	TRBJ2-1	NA	CASSLGLAEYSSYNEQFF	TGTGCCAGCAGCTTAGGACTAGCGGAATATAGCTCCTACAATGAGCAGTTCTTC
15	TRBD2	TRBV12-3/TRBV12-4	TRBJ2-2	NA	CASSLDSGFGGELFF	TGTGCCAGCAGTTTAGATAGCGGGTTCGGCGGGGAGCTGTTTTTT
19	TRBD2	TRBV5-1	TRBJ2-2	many	CASSPETSGGLISTGELFF	TGCGCCAGCAGCCCGGAGACTAGCGGGGGACTAATCAGCACCGGGGAGCTGTTTTTT
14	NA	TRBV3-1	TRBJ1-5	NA	CASSQDAGRQPQHF	TGTGCCAGCAGCCAAGATGCCGGGAGACAGCCCCAGCATTTT
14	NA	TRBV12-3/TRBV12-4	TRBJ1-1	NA	CASSFRGPNTEAFF	TGTGCCAGCAGTTTCCGGGGACCGAACACTGAAGCTTTCTTT
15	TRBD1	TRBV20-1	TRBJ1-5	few	CSASKGQGMNQPQHF	TGCAGTGCTAGTAAGGGACAGGGGATGAATCAGCCCCAGCATTTT
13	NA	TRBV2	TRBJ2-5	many	CASSEYSQETQYF	TGTGCCAGCAGTGAATACAGCCAAGAGACCCAGTACTTC
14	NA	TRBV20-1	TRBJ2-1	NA	CSARVSPSYNEQFF	TGCAGTGCTAGGGTCTCACCCTCCTACAATGAGCAGTTCTTC
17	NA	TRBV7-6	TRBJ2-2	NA	CASRLTVAESNAGELFF	TGTGCCAGCAGGTTGACGGTAGCGGAGTCGAACGCCGGGGAGCTGTTTTTT
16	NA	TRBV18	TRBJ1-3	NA	CASSPSGGYSGNTIYF	TGTGCCAGCTCACCGTCGGGGGGTTACTCTGGAAACACCATATATTTT
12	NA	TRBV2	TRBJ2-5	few	CASRDQGETQYF	TGTGCCAGCAGAGATCAAGGGGAGACCCAGTACTTC
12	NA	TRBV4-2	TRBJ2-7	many	CASSQVPAKQYF	TGTGCCAGCAGCCAAGTGCCGGCCAAGCAGTACTTC
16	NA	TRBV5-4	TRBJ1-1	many	CASRRIGGQKNTEAFF	TGTGCCAGCAGGCGCATAGGGGGACAAAAGAACACTGAAGCTTTCTTT
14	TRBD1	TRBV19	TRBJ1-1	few	CASTPGQGVTEAFF	TGTGCCAGTACACCCGGGCAGGGGGTTACTGAAGCTTTCTTT
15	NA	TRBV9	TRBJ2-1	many	CASSVGGGWSNEQFF	TGTGCCAGCAGCGTAGGTGGAGGTTGGAGCAATGAGCAGTTCTTC
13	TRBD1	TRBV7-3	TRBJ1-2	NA	CASSPGQGASYTF	TGTGCCAGCAGCCCAGGACAGGGGGCTAGCTACACCTTC
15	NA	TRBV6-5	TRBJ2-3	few	CASSPGGTSTDTQYF	TGTGCCAGCAGTCCAGGGGGGACTAGCACAGATACGCAGTATTTT
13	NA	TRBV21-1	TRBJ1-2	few	CASSKETSSGYTF	TGTGCCAGCAGCAAAGAGACATCTTCGGGCTACACCTTC
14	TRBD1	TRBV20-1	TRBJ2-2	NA	CSAPMTGTTGELFF	TGCAGTGCACCTATGACAGGGACGACCGGGGAGCTGTTTTTT
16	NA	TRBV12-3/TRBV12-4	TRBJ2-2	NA	CASSSRTAANTGELFF	TGTGCCAGCAGTTCCCGGACCGCTGCGAACACCGGGGAGCTGTTTTTT
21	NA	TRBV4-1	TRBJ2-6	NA	CASSQDMAIGLAHTGANVLTF	TGCGCCAGCAGCCAAGATATGGCGATTGGGCTAGCGCACACTGGGGCCAACGTCCTGACTTTC
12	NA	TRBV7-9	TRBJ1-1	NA	CASSPPLTEAFF	TGTGCCAGCAGCCCCCCTTTGACTGAAGCTTTCTTT
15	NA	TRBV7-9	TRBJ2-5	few	CASSFPGRGKETQYF	TGTGCCAGCAGCTTCCCCGGTCGTGGAAAAGAGACCCAGTACTTC